This T cell receptor (beta chain) was found in a study of cytomegalovirus exposure and HLA in healthy donors (dated by TCRdb to 2016 to 2017). Broadly, across the study: In an earlier analysis of approximately 500 of the donors, 250 to 300 Gb of sequence data and some 100 million unique TCR beta sequences from approximately 180 million T cells were reported. About 300 gigabases of sequencing data and approximately 85 million unique TCR sequences were included in an early release covering 550 to 650 HLA-typed donors. The genetic ancestry cluster associated with self-reported Caucasian donors included about 81% of the 398 genotyped donors. The study aimed to test whether cataloging public T cell receptors could reveal signatures of past pathogen exposure. The T cell repertoires of 670 or so subjects were profiled by immunosequencing and related to cytomegalovirus serostatus. In addition to the first cohort of 666 subjects, a separate validation cohort of approximately 130 different subjects was used. To predict cytomegalovirus infection status, the study brought together high-throughput TCR immunosequencing, statistical association of individual TCRs with disease status, and machine learning. A later analysis re-analyzed previously published TCR beta repertoires from about 600 donors and added high-resolution HLA genotyping to study TCR occurrence patterns. In the later analysis, no new phenotypic data were used to find candidate immune exposures; instead, reliance was placed on TCR beta sequences and their occurrence across donors. An earlier analysis of approximately 640 of the donors applied high-throughput TCR beta sequencing to assess whether each TCR beta V gene segment acted as functional or pseudogenic. Alongside the repertoire data, information on donor age, sex, ethnicity and CMV serostatus was compiled. In a later genetic analysis, genome-wide SNP genotypes for about 65% of the 666 donors were used, and that subset was treated as a discovery cohort. All discovery cohort repertoires had been generated using a single sequencing platform. Class I and class II HLA loci were covered by the typing at four-digit resolution. Typing coverage varied by locus: about 629-640 donors for A, B, C, DRB1 and DQB1; 522 for DQA1; nearly 610 for DPA1; some 470 for DPB1. Because of strong linkage in the cohort, five DR-DQ haplotypes were treated as single units for association and clustering. Among some 400 genotyped donors of the cohort, an average of around 220,000 unique TCR beta nucleotide sequences was sequenced per donor, of which approximately 19% were non-productive. Summary of the overall study and its limitations: A further reported finding was that TCR beta sequences accurately predicted the HLA-A and HLA-B alleles for most subjects in the first cohort. The classifier was reported to diagnose cytomegalovirus status with high specificity and sensitivity in both the original cohort and the validation cohort. Most TCR sequences were seen in very few donors, while some public TCRs were found in many individuals. In a later analysis, most CMV-associated TCR beta chains were found to appear HLA-restricted, with HLA associations seemingly driven largely by CMV exposure. Sequencing depth was assumed to be roughly uniform across donors in the presence/absence analyses, though that assumption may not hold. Because some donors lacked HLA typing at each locus, the association tests relied only on the typed subset. Broadly in line with IMGT annotations, most TCR beta V segments showed up in productive rearrangements about 87% or about 30% of the time in an earlier analysis of about 500 of the donors. A later genetic analysis associated a missense DCLRE1C variant with V-gene and J-gene trimming of TCR beta chains, and an independent cohort replicated the association. Strong co-occurrence of HLA alleles, especially DR and DQ, made assigning TCR associations to individual alleles difficult. The 87-base-pair reads could not distinguish some IMGT-functional V segments, including TRBV6-2 and TRBV6-3, so those segments were excluded. Only TCR beta chains were sequenced in this cohort, and the absence of alpha or paired-chain data limited detectable features. The authors suggested that the approach could potentially be extended to other disease states and immunological phenotypes. Correlated functional status among segregating V segments might reflect linkage disequilibrium, but an unknown experimental factor could not be ruled out. Because counts were too low, under 20 rarely observed V segments, including chromosome 9 orphons, were left out of the earlier analysis of 500 to 750 of the donors. The study listed 150 to 200 TCR beta chains as associated with cytomegalovirus. CMV serostatus was the only immune exposure information available for the cohort. In a later analysis, several top co-occurrence clusters were reported to appear linked to parvovirus B19, influenza, CMV and Epstein-Barr virus. Three of the identified cytomegalovirus-associated TCR beta chains were confirmed in vitro to be specific for cytomegalovirus antigens. A later analysis found that HLA-associated TCR beta chains were more clonally expanded and had lower generation probabilities than equally common non-associated chains. A later genetic analysis reported fewer N-insertions in productive TCRs among donors in an Asian-associated ancestry cluster than the roughly 670-donor mean. At a false discovery rate of 0.05, a later analysis linked 15,000 to 20,000 TCR beta sequences to specific HLA alleles. A group of highly shared sequence variants was considered likely to be a technical artifact of the sequencing pipeline. In a later analysis, TCR association rates were found to vary across HLA loci, with the most associated TCRs seen for DRB1 alleles and the fewest for HLA-C alleles.

This clone showed up just a few times. Its antigen remains undetermined. No base-level quality is on record; no much larger clone is a single base apart. In the same sample, other DNA sequences code for this CDR3. The CDR3, from cysteine to phenylalanine, totals 12 residues. Of the read, only the CDR3 DNA is kept; its 36 bases are in frame from base 1. As encoded in the germline V gene (reference sequence), CDR1 is MNHEY while CDR2 is SMNVEV. V trim: 4 bases; J trim: 4 bases; unmatched bases: 0. The cohort comprised under 700 healthy bone marrow donors. At the time of sampling, all cohort members were nominally healthy, though unrecorded immune exposures were likely present. The donor tested CMV seropositive, placing the donor among the 290 or so seropositive members of the cohort. Every donor gave a peripheral blood sample, and the peripheral blood mononuclear cells from that sample were used for TCR beta sequencing. Genomic DNA was extracted from the blood cell samples with the Qiagen DNeasy Blood Extraction Kit.

The method was the immunoSEQ multiplex PCR assay. For the multiplex PCR, a mixture combining 60 forward primers for TCR Vbeta segments and 13 reverse primers for TCR Jbeta segments was used. The CDR3 region of rearranged TCR beta genes was amplified from genomic DNA with a multiplex PCR assay. The Illumina HiSeq System was used to sequence the amplified TCR beta libraries as 87-base-pair reads. In the original analysis: Across the 500 to 850 repertoires, a later analysis counted approximately 75 million unique TCR beta chains, some 11 million of which were shared by at least two donors. To remove PCR and sequencing errors, raw reads were error-corrected and collapsed into unique sequences using a nearest-neighbor algorithm that merged closely related sequences. To assign V, D and J gene segments, CDR3 sequences were aligned to IMGT reference sequences. For a sequence to be retained, a match of at least six nucleotides was required to both a V gene segment and a J gene segment. A rearrangement counted as productive if the CDR3 had no stop codons and remained in frame with V and J, and every other rearrangement counted as non-productive. Following IMGT convention, CDR3 was defined as the stretch from the second conserved V-encoded cysteine up to the conserved J-encoded phenylalanine. Sequences without an unambiguous match to a single V gene segment were excluded from the earlier analysis of about 600 of the donors. In an earlier analysis of approximately 590 of the donors, V segments were called functional above 56.7% productive rearrangements and were called segregating when the between-donor standard deviation exceeded 5%. A statistical classification framework was built to diagnose cytomegalovirus status from the catalog of TCR beta chain sequences. V and J gene assignment, in a later analysis, came from comparing TCR nucleotide sequences with IMGT/GENE-DB human TR gene sequences. The TCRdist pipeline was used in a later analysis to assign CDR3 sequences and most-parsimonious VDJ recombination scenarios. In a later analysis, each TCR beta chain was defined by its CDR3 amino acid sequence together with its V-gene family, and reads without a unique V-gene family were excluded. In a later analysis, 550 to 650 highly shared, low-generation-probability nucleotide sequences were removed to address suspected cross-contamination and a sequencing artifact. In a later analysis, a clonal expansion index for each public chain was calculated from normalized within-repertoire ranks of inferred template counts. In a later analysis, generation probabilities were computed using a VDJ recombination model fitted to out-of-frame rearrangements, and the results were checked against IGoR. A later analysis scored TCR-TCR, TCR-HLA and TCR-CMV co-occurrence with hypergeometric tests, applying a repertoire-size bias correction to TCR pairs. A later analysis estimated false discovery rates by permuting HLA or CMV assignments 20 times. In a later analysis, co-occurring TCRs were grouped using DBSCAN, with TCRdist sequence similarity added in when clustering inside HLA-allele-positive subsets. Co-occurrence clustering excluded repertoires with fewer than 30,000 or more than 120,000 public chains, plus five with anomalous nucleotide sharing. TCRdb provides this immuneACCESS table in a form limited to in-frame rearrangements. Some clones are lacking; in checked studies, under half of them reflect an unresolved V gene, and why the rest are absent is not known. That table gives V, J and clone size, and the DNA gave D and trimming. In all, the sample holds 110,000 or so clones, and 77% of those were seen once. Together, the top ten hold approximately 11% of the sample.

This receptor was obtained from a man aged 35-49 years in good health and CMV-seropositive. The chain was built from TRBV27 and TRBJ1-1; 7 bases in the middle match TRBD1. The sample taken for sequencing was PBMCs. The encoded CDR3 is CASSSGGTEAFF. The nucleotides are TGTGCCAGCAGTTCAGGGGGCACTGAAGCTTTCTTT.